This T cell receptor (beta chain) was identified in a study of cytomegalovirus exposure and HLA in healthy donors. Whole-study findings and limits: TCR beta V- and J-gene trimming was later associated with a missense DCLRE1C variant.

Comments on this clone: What it binds is not known.

PCR involved 60 Vbeta and 13 Jbeta primers. Using immunoSEQ multiplex PCR, the repertoire was profiled, and TCRdb retains in-frame clones only, with some absent. The sample includes roughly 81,000 clones, roughly 80% seen only once; the top ten take roughly 1.9%. V lost 3 bases and J lost 3, with 9 bases in between. Germline-derived CDR1 and CDR2 are LNHDA and SQIVND (reference sequence). The CDR3 length is 13 residues. V and J are TRBV19 and TRBJ2-7, with a possible D match to TRBD1 (6 bases). Sequenced sample: PBMCs. The receptor's source is a boy aged 5-17 years in good health and CMV-seronegative. CDR3 sequence (DNA): TGTGCCAGTAGTATGGGACACCTCTACGAGCAGTACTTC. Amino acids: CASSMGHLYEQYF. Supplemented by reference TRBV19 and TRBJ2-7, the full variable domain reads DGGITQSPKYLFRKEGQNVTLSCEQNLNHDAMYWYRQDPGQGLRLIYYSQIVNDFQKGDIAEGYSVSREKKESFPLTVTSAQKNPTAFYLCASSMGHLYEQYFGPGTRLTVT.